This record concerns one TCR beta chain sequence. This entry belongs to a study of blood T cell repertoires in COVID-19. As processed by the authors: Estimation of nucleated cell counts was performed using reference gene primer amplification. Clones were read by immunoSEQ multiplex PCR, and TCRdb kept only the in-frame ones, dropping some. From that table come the V and J calls and clone size; the DNA was used to work out D and trimming. The data hold roughly 290,000 clones, with about 90% observed a single time. Germline CDR1 and CDR2: KGHSH and LQKENI. Between the trimmed V and J ends, which lost 1 base and 5 bases, there was a span of 9 bases. The CDR3 is 13 amino acids.

Material: peripheral blood. The chain carries TRBV18 and TRBJ2-7; tentatively, D is TRBD2 (6 bases). This receptor was taken from a woman in her twenties or thirties who had recovered from COVID-19. CDR3 nucleotides: TGTGCCAGCTCACCACTCGCGGGGAACGAGCAGTACTTC. Protein product: CASSPLAGNEQYF.